The 26 T cell receptor beta chains listed next were all sequenced from one sample in a study of T cell changes during pregnancy in multiple sclerosis. Profiled with immunoSEQ multiplex PCR; TCRdb holds only in-frame clones, not every one. The sample gives 30,000 to 45,000 clones, about 91% of which show up once; about 12% is in the top ten. Sequenced here: CD8+ T cells from peripheral blood mononuclear cells, sampled after pregnancy. These receptors all stem from a female donor with multiple sclerosis, enrolled in a pregnancy study.

The V call is TRBV7-9, the J call TRBJ1-1; D gene ambiguous. The CDR3 loop spans 13 amino acids. Looked up from germline, CDR1 is SEHNR and CDR2 is FQNEAQ (reference sequence). The germline V and J ends were trimmed by 4 bases and 7 bases, with 13 bases remaining between them. The CDR3 here is CASSSSISYEAFF. DNA for the CDR3: TGTGCCAGCAGCTCCTCAATTAGCTATGAAGCTTTCTTT.

The V gene is TRBV7-3, the J gene TRBJ2-7; 8 nucleotides line up with TRBD1. There are 15 residues in the CDR3. Germline V gives CDR1 SGHTA, CDR2 FQGTGA. V was clipped by 4 bases and J by 7 bases; unmatched bases: 12. CDR3 nucleotide sequence: TGTGCCAGCAGCTCGGGACAGGAGAACTACGGAGAGCAGTACTTC. Translation gives CASSSGQENYGEQYF.

On this clone itself: A junction end diverges from the germline sequence, so it may reflect a read error. This chain uses TRBV2 with TRBJ2-7, with a tentative D call TRBD1 (6 bases). The CDR3 totals 12 residues. Looked up from germline, CDR1 is SNHLY and CDR2 is FYNNEI. The CDR3 coding sequence is TGTGCCAGCAGTGAAGCGCTTCTAGGACAGTCATTC. Its protein product is CASSEALLGQSF.

The rearrangement joins TRBV7-9 to TRBJ1-2; no clear D. The CDR3 contains 12 residues. Germline CDR1 SEHNR, CDR2 FQNEAQ (reference sequence). V gave up 1 base and J gave up 6 bases, with 6 bases separating them. The CDR3 here is CASSLVRDGYTF. The CDR3 bases are TGTGCCAGCAGCTTAGTCCGGGATGGCTACACCTTC.

The CDR3, as DNA: TGTGCCAGCATCTCACCGGGACTCTTAGGGAACACTGAAGCTTTCTTT. This codes for CASISPGLLGNTEAFF. The rearrangement joins TRBV27 to TRBJ1-1; D perhaps matches TRBD1 (5 bases). CDR3 length equals 16 residues. V was pared by 7 bases and J by 1 base, with 19 bases between. Germline CDR1 and CDR2: MNHEY and SMNVEV (reference sequence).

The gene calls are TRBV13 and TRBJ1-6; the match to TRBD1 covers 7 bases. V shed 0 bases, J shed 5 bases, and the junction held 1 base outside the gene matches. CDR1 is PRHDT, CDR2 FYEKMQ, per germline (reference sequence). The CDR3 loop spans 15 amino acids. This CDR3 is CASSLGTGNNSPLHF. CDR3 nucleotides: TGTGCCAGCAGCTTAGGGACAGGGAATAATTCACCCCTCCACTTT.

The chain recombines TRBV6-6 with TRBJ2-1; TRBD2 matches at 11 bases. The ends lost 4 bases at V and 10 bases at J; junction bases unmatched: 12. This CDR3 is 16 amino acids long. The germline V gene has CDR1 MNHNY and CDR2 SVGAGI (reference sequence). CDR3: CASSSTIGTSGNEQFF. In DNA, the CDR3 is TGTGCCAGCAGTTCTACGATCGGGACTAGCGGCAACGAGCAGTTCTTC.

The CDR3 region is CASSEAVNIQYF. The CDR3 coding sequence is TGTGCCAGCAGTGAGGCGGTAAACATTCAGTACTTC. This chain uses TRBV2 with TRBJ2-4; the D is unclear. The V gene lost 3 bases and the J gene lost 6 bases, with 6 bases spanning the gap. The CDR3 has 12 residues. CDR1 is SNHLY, CDR2 FYNNEI, per germline.

V gene TRBV7-8 combines with J gene TRBJ2-5, with D perhaps matching TRBD2 (6 bases). This CDR3 contains 14 residues. The germline gives CDR1 SGHVS, CDR2 FQNEAQ. V was cut by 4 bases and J by 5 bases, with 14 bases left in between. The CDR3 here is CASSSRETEETQYF. In DNA, the CDR3 is TGTGCCAGCAGCTCCCGGGAGACTGAGGAGACCCAGTACTTC.

V and J are TRBV28 and TRBJ1-4, with D tentatively TRBD1 (5 bases). The CDR3 runs to 14 residues. Between the trimmed V and J ends, which lost 1 base and 8 bases, there was a span of 11 bases. Germline V gene sequence: CDR1 MDHEN, CDR2 SYDVKM. DNA for the CDR3: TGTGCCAGCAGTTTATTAGGGGTCGACGAAAAACTGTTTTTT. Protein: CASSLLGVDEKLFF.

The CDR3 loop is CASSDDGESSGSSYEQYF. The CDR3 nucleotides are TGTGCCAGCAGTGACGACGGGGAATCTAGCGGGAGCTCCTACGAGCAGTACTTC. The chain links TRBV6-4 to TRBJ2-7, with 10 nucleotides matching TRBD2. V shed 2 bases and J 0 bases; nucleotides not matched to a gene: 10. This CDR3 is built from 18 residues. Germline V lookup: CDR1 MRHNA, CDR2 SNTAGT.

The chain employs TRBV11-3 and TRBJ1-3; no firm D call. Germline V gene lookup returns CDR1 SGHNT and CDR2 YENEEA. Trimming removed 2 bases from V and 8 bases from J, with 16 bases in between. The CDR3 runs 15 residues. The CDR3 nucleotides are TGTGCCAGCAGCTTAACTCTACCGTCCGGGGACACCATATATTTT. Translated: CASSLTLPSGDTIYF. The variable domain in full, with the rest retrieved from reference TRBV11-3 and TRBJ1-3, is EAGVVQSPRYKIIEKKQPVAFWCNPISGHNTLYWYLQNLGQGPELLIRYENEEAVDDSQLPKDRFSAERLKGVDSTLKIQPAELGDSAVYLCASSLTLPSGDTIYFGEGSWLTVV.

The V and J genes are TRBV4-1 and TRBJ2-5, with D possibly matching TRBD2 (5 bases). The germline V gene encodes CDR1 MGHRA and CDR2 YSYEKL. The CDR3 totals 14 residues. The ends were cut back, 3 bases at V and 4 bases at J, with 12 bases in the middle. CDR3 bases: TGCGCCAGCAGCCAGACGAGAGGGTCAGAGACCCAGTACTTC. Its translation is CASSQTRGSETQYF.

The chain uses TRBV7-9 and TRBJ2-7; D is perhaps TRBD2 (5 bases). The germline V gene encodes CDR1 SEHNR and CDR2 FQNEAQ (reference sequence). V lost 4 bases, J lost 0 bases, and 16 bases lay in between. The CDR3 extends over 16 amino acids. CDR3 region: CASSSSGRVSSYEQYF. CDR3 in DNA: TGTGCCAGCAGCTCTAGTGGGCGGGTTAGCTCCTACGAGCAGTACTTC.

The V call is TRBV9, the J call TRBJ1-4; 7 bases are a match to TRBD1. The CDR3 sequence is 15 residues long. V lost 4 bases to trimming and J lost 6 bases; unmatched junction nucleotides: 9. The germline V gene encodes CDR1 SGDLS and CDR2 YYNGEE. CDR3 sequence: CASSPRDSGYEKLFF. CDR3 nucleotides: TGTGCCAGCAGCCCCCGGGACAGCGGGTATGAAAAACTGTTTTTT.

The gene calls are TRBV5-1 and TRBJ2-7; TRBD1 matches 10 bases. Germline CDR1 and CDR2: SGHRS and YFSETQ. The ends lost 2 bases at V and 3 bases at J; junction bases unmatched: 17. There are 19 residues in the CDR3. This CDR3 is CASSFTQTGGDSGFYEQYF. The CDR3, as DNA: TGCGCCAGCAGCTTTACCCAGACAGGGGGCGATTCGGGGTTCTACGAGCAGTACTTC.

This rearrangement joins TRBV30 to TRBJ1-6, with a weak D call TRBD1 (5 bases). Trimming took off 3 bases at V and 3 bases at J, with 9 bases between the two ends. CDR1 and CDR2 from the germline V gene are GTSNPN and SVGIG (reference sequence). The CDR3 is made up of 14 amino acids. The CDR3 spells CAWRGPFYNSPLHF. CDR3 nucleotide sequence: TGTGCCTGGAGGGGGCCATTCTATAATTCACCCCTCCACTTT.

CDR3 in DNA: TGTGCCAGCAGTGAACTTCGGGGGGCGCGGGAGACCCAGTACTTC. It specifies CASSELRGARETQYF. J is TRBJ2-5 and V is TRBV2; D is possibly TRBD2 (7 bases). The CDR3 loop spans 15 amino acids. Between the trimmed V and J ends, which lost 2 bases and 5 bases, there was a span of 15 bases. CDR1 is SNHLY and CDR2 is FYNNEI in the germline V gene.

J is TRBJ1-3 and V is TRBV7-2; D remains ambiguous. The germline CDR1 and CDR2 sequences are SGHTA and FQGNSA. V shed 5 bases and J shed 2 bases, with 16 bases lying between them. The CDR3 totals 16 residues. The CDR3 sequence: CASSRRSAGTGNTIYF. CDR3 coding DNA: TGTGCCAGCAGCCGCCGGTCAGCGGGCACTGGAAACACCATATATTTT.

The chain couples TRBV4-1 to TRBJ2-3; possible D gene TRBD1, 6 bases. Per the germline V gene, CDR1 is MGHRA and CDR2 is YSYEKL. The ends were cut back, 4 bases at V and 1 base at J, with 9 bases in the middle. The CDR3 consists of 14 residues. Here the CDR3 reads CASSLGGGTDTQYF. CDR3 in DNA: TGCGCCAGCAGCCTTGGGGGCGGCACAGATACGCAGTATTTT.

The chain has TRBV7-3 and TRBJ2-1, with D unresolved. V shed 5 bases and J shed 1 base, with 15 bases lying between them. The length of the CDR3 is 16 residues. Per germline, CDR1 SGHTA and CDR2 FQGTGA. CDR3 residues: CASSPSRSLSYNEQFF. In DNA form, the CDR3 reads TGTGCCAGCAGCCCCTCCCGGAGCTTATCCTACAATGAGCAGTTCTTC.

In this sample, this clone turned up many times. The rearrangement uses TRBV6-1 and TRBJ1-6, with D uncertain. Trimming removed 0 bases from V and 7 bases from J, with 10 bases in between. The CDR3 is made up of 15 amino acids. In germline, CDR1 is MNHNS, CDR2 SASEGT. The CDR3 is CASSEAVEGNSPLHF. The DNA for the CDR3 is TGTGCCAGCAGTGAAGCGGTGGAGGGAAATTCACCCCTCCACTTT.

This sequence joins TRBV6-5 and TRBJ2-1; D is perhaps TRBD2 (6 bases). The CDR3 has 15 residues. Trimming pared 5 bases from V and 1 base from J, leaving 12 bases between. Germline CDR1 and CDR2: MNHEY and SVGAGI. CDR3 protein: CASSPRDSSYNEQFF. CDR3 nucleotides: TGTGCCAGCAGTCCCCGGGACTCTTCCTACAATGAGCAGTTCTTC.

The V and J genes are TRBV7-2 and TRBJ1-1, with D maybe TRBD1 (5 bases). The CDR3 runs to 12 residues. The germline V gene encodes CDR1 SGHTA and CDR2 FQGNSA. Between the trimmed V and J ends, which lost 4 bases and 7 bases, there was a span of 10 bases. The CDR3 is CASSYRQLEAFF. CDR3 nucleotide sequence: TGTGCCAGCAGCTACCGACAGCTTGAAGCTTTCTTT.

V and J are TRBV25-1 and TRBJ2-1; D may be TRBD2 (5 bases). V was pared by 6 bases and J by 9 bases, with 15 bases between. The CDR3 consists of 13 residues. Germline V CDR1 and CDR2: MGHDK, SYGVNS. The CDR3 DNA is TGTGCCAGCAGACTAGGAGGTCGGGGTGAGCAGTTCTTC. It encodes CASRLGGRGEQFF.

In DNA form, the CDR3 reads TGTGCCTGGGGGGGCACTGAAGCTTTCTTT. This codes for CAWGGTEAFF. V is TRBV7-9 and J is TRBJ1-1; a weak D match, TRBD1 (5 bases). The V gene lost 11 bases and the J gene lost 4 bases, with 8 bases spanning the gap. Per germline, CDR1 SEHNR and CDR2 FQNEAQ (reference sequence). CDR3 length equals 10 residues.